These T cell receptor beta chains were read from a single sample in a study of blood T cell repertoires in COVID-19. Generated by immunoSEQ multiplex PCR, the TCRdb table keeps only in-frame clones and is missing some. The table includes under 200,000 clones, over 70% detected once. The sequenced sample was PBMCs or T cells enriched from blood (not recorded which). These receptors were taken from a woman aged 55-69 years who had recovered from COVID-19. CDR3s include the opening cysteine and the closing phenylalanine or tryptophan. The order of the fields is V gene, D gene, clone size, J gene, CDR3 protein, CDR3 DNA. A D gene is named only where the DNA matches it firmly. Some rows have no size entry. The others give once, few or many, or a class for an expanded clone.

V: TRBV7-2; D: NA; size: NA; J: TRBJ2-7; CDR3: CASSLMPGGPLYEQYF; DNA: TGTGCCAGCAGCTTAATGCCCGGGGGGCCCCTCTACGAGCAGTACTTC
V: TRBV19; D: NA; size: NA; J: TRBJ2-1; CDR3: CASSIADNEQFF; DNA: TGTGCCAGTAGTATAGCAGACAATGAGCAGTTCTTC
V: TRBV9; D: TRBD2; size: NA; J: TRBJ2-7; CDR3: CASSRGGYYEQYF; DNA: TGTGCCAGCAGCCGCGGGGGGTATTACGAGCAGTACTTC
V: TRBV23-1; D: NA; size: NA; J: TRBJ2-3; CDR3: CASSLLSGPSTDTQYF; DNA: TGCGCCAGCAGTCTCCTAAGCGGGCCTAGCACAGATACGCAGTATTTT
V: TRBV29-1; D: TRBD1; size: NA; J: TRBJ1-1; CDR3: CSVRTGRFTEAFF; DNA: TGCAGCGTTAGGACAGGGAGGTTCACTGAAGCTTTCTTT
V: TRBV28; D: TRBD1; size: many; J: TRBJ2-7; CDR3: CASSRTGNAGEQYF; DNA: TGTGCCAGCAGTAGGACAGGGAACGCTGGCGAGCAGTACTTC
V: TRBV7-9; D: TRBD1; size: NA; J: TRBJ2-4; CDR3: CASSSGKGTVGKNIQYF; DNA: TGTGCCAGCAGCTCTGGGAAGGGGACAGTAGGCAAAAACATTCAGTACTTC
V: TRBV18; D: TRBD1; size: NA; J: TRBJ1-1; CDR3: CASSTWDRSPEAFF; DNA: TGTGCCAGCTCAACTTGGGACAGGTCACCTGAAGCTTTCTTT
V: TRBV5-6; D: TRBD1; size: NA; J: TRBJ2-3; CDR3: CASSPSGGQGRGTDTQYF; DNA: TGTGCCAGCAGCCCTTCAGGGGGACAGGGTAGGGGCACAGATACGCAGTATTTT
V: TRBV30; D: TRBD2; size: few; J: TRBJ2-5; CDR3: CAWSALLAGAGETQYF; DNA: TGTGCCTGGAGTGCGTTACTAGCGGGGGCCGGGGAGACCCAGTACTTC
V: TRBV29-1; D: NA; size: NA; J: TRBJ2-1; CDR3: CSVLTGTYNEQFF; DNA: TGCAGCGTGCTTACAGGGACCTACAATGAGCAGTTCTTC
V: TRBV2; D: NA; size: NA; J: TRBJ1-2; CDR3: CASSRMTDPNYGYTF; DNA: TGTGCCAGCAGTCGCATGACAGATCCTAACTATGGCTACACCTTC
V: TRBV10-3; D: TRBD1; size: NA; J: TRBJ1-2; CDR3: CAISGPGQGYLGYTF; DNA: TGTGCCATCAGTGGTCCGGGACAGGGTTATCTAGGCTACACCTTC
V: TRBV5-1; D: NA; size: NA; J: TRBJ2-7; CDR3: CASSLAGGPPSYEQYF; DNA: TGCGCCAGCAGCTTGGCCGGGGGGCCCCCCTCCTACGAGCAGTACTTC
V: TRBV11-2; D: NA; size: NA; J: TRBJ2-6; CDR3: CASSSRPGAGANVLTF; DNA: TGTGCCAGCAGCTCTCGCCCAGGGGCTGGGGCCAACGTCCTGACTTTC
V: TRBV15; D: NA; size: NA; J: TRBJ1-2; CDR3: CATSSRDPIIYGYTF; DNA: TGTGCCACCAGCAGTCGGGATCCGATAATTTATGGCTACACCTTC
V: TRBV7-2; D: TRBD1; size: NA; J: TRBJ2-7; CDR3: CASSSNYRGEQYF; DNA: TGTGCCAGCAGCTCGAACTACAGGGGCGAGCAGTACTTC